This T cell receptor beta chain was observed in a study of OX40 agonist ivuxolimab in advanced cancers. The V end was cut by 5 bases, the J end by 2 bases, with 13 bases between. Germline CDR1 is MNHEY and CDR2 is SMNVEV (reference sequence). The CDR3 runs to 16 residues. Only in-frame clones appear in the TCRdb table, and some are missing; sequencing was by immunoSEQ multiplex PCR. Of tens of thousands of clones detected, about four fifths appear once; the ten largest clones hold roughly 22%. This chain links TRBV27 with TRBJ2-6; D possibly corresponds to TRBD2 (7 bases). The TCR was taken from an adult with an advanced solid tumor such as melanoma, head and neck, liver or kidney cancer. Sequenced material: CD4+ or CD8+ T cells sorted from blood, taken in a trial of the OX40 agonist ivuxolimab. The CDR3 DNA sequence: TGTGCCAGCAGTCCGCTGGGGGGGCCTGGGGCCAACGTCCTGACTTTC. This gives the protein CASSPLGGPGANVLTF.